This T cell receptor (beta chain) was found in a study of glioma-infiltrating T cells. Using RNA template, CDR3s of TCR alpha and beta were amplified with iRepertoire arm-PCR. Tissue mRNA or PBMC total RNA, roughly 90-400 ng, went into one-step reverse transcription and amplification. MiXCR, applied by TCRdb to the multiplex PCR reads, yields one record per CDR3 protein. The sample includes about 10,000 distinct CDR3 sequences, about 50% of them seen just once. Overall study findings and caveats: CDR3 overlap between tissue and blood was very small. Tissue-blood divergence was below expectation in non-neoplastic patients, above in gliomas.

This clonotype was seen ten or more times. What it binds is not known. The TCR comes from a human donor with low-grade glioma or glioblastoma, undergoing nonglioma brain surgery, or in good health (not recorded which). Input material: glioma tissue, nonneoplastic brain tissue, or PBMCs (not recorded which).

This CDR3 reads CSVEAWSTSGSSYEQYF. The CDR3 bases are TGCAGCGTTGAAGCTTGGTCCACTAGCGGGAGTTCATACGAGCAGTACTTC. The chain links TRBV29-1 to TRBJ2-7; TRBD2 aligns across 11 bases. This CDR3 spans 17 amino acids. J lost 4 bases, V lost 1 base, and 12 bases had no gene match. CDR1 and CDR2 from the germline V gene are SQVTM and ANQGSEA.